This is a list of T cell receptor beta chains from one sample in a study of T cells of healthy individuals. Via MiXCR, TCRdb re-called the 5' RACE reads, giving one row per CDR3 protein. The table includes around 100,000 distinct CDR3 sequences, under 20% detected once. The receptors here all came from a human donor in good health. The CDR3 runs from the conserved cysteine through the conserved F or W. A D gene is named only where the DNA matches it firmly. The size of a clone is reported for some rows only, either as once, few or many, or as a class for expanded clones.

TRBV7-9	TRBD2	TRBJ2-3	many	TGTGCCAGCAGCTTGGGACTAGCAGATACGCAGTATTTT	CASSLGLADTQYF
TRBV3-1	TRBD1	TRBJ2-7	NA	TGTGCCAGCAGCCAGACAGGGGATCCCGACGAGCAGTACTTC	CASSQTGDPDEQYF
TRBV6-1	NA	TRBJ1-2	many	TGTGCCAGCGATTCTCGGGCCTATGGCTACACCTTC	CASDSRAYGYTF
TRBV6-1	NA	TRBJ1-5	many	TGTGCCAGCGTAGGCCCCACCACGGATCAGCCCCAGCATTTT	CASVGPTTDQPQHF
TRBV20-1	TRBD1	TRBJ2-5	NA	TGCAGTGCTAGAAGGGACAGGGTCGGGCAGACCCAGTACTTC	CSARRDRVGQTQYF
TRBV7-3	TRBD2	TRBJ2-5	NA	TGTGCCAGCAGCCCCTCCGTAGCGGGACCGAGGGAGACCCAGTACTTC	CASSPSVAGPRETQYF
TRBV28	NA	TRBJ2-7	few	TGTGCCAGCACCCAATGGGCGAGGAACGAGCAGTACTTC	CASTQWARNEQYF
TRBV18	NA	TRBJ2-7	few	TGTGCCAGCTCCCGGGGGGACAGGATCTACGAGCAGTACTTC	CASSRGDRIYEQYF
TRBV7-2	TRBD1	TRBJ1-3	many	TGTGCCAGCAGACCAGGGGGCTCTGGAAACACCATATATTTT	CASRPGGSGNTIYF
TRBV3-1	NA	TRBJ1-2	many	TGTGCCAGCAGCCAAGATCTTCCCCCCTATGGCTACACCTTC	CASSQDLPPYGYTF
TRBV6-2/TRBV6-3	TRBD1	TRBJ2-7	few	TGTGCCAGCAGGCGACAGGGTTCGGGCTCCTACGAGCAGTACTTC	CASRRQGSGSYEQYF
TRBV5-5	NA	TRBJ2-4	few	TGTGCCAGCAGCTTGGCCGGAAACATTCAGTACTTC	CASSLAGNIQYF
TRBV6-2/TRBV6-3	NA	TRBJ1-3	NA	TGTGCCAGCAGAAACAACCCCACGGATTACGCGGGGACCGGAAACACCATATATTTT	CASRNNPTDYAGTGNTIYF
TRBV5-1	NA	TRBJ1-1	many	TGCGCCAGCACGTTGGACAACAGTGAAGCTTTCTTT	CASTLDNSEAFF
TRBV7-2	NA	TRBJ2-3	NA	TGTGCCAGCAGCTTAGGAGGGTGGGTAGCGTCTAGCACAGATACGCAGTATTTT	CASSLGGWVASSTDTQYF
TRBV5-1	NA	TRBJ2-1	NA	TGCGCCAGCAGCCTTAGAGCAATGGCTAACAATGAGCAGTTCTTC	CASSLRAMANNEQFF
TRBV9	NA	TRBJ2-1	NA	TGTGCCAGCAGCACTCCGACTTACAATGAGCAGTTCTTC	CASSTPTYNEQFF
TRBV29-1	NA	TRBJ1-2	NA	TGCAGCGGGTCGACAGCAACTAACTATGGCTACACCTTC	CSGSTATNYGYTF
TRBV7-2	TRBD2	TRBJ2-7	few	TGTGCCAGCAGCTCGGAGGTTATGGCGGGAGCGGGGGAGCAGTACTTC	CASSSEVMAGAGEQYF
TRBV28	TRBD1	TRBJ1-2	few	TGTGCCAGCAAGACGGGACAGTTGAACTATGGCTACACCTTC	CASKTGQLNYGYTF
TRBV7-2	TRBD2	TRBJ2-4	few	TGTGCCAGCAGCCTTGGGGGAGCGGGAGTAGGAAACATTCAGTACTTC	CASSLGGAGVGNIQYF
TRBV2	TRBD1	TRBJ2-7	few	TGTGCCAGCGATGCTGGGACAGATACCTACGAGCAGTACTTC	CASDAGTDTYEQYF
TRBV4-3	NA	TRBJ1-1	NA	TGCGCCAGCAGCCAAGATTTTAGGACGATAATTCCGGGGGACTTT	CASSQDFRTIIPGDF
TRBV6-2/TRBV6-3	NA	TRBJ1-1	NA	TGTGCCAGCAGGGGGGTAACCACTGAAGCTTTCTTT	CASRGVTTEAFF
TRBV19	NA	TRBJ2-1	few	TGTGCCAGTAGTGAGGTAAATGAGCAGTTCTTC	CASSEVNEQFF
TRBV3-1	TRBD2	TRBJ2-2	few	TGTGCCAGCAGCCAAGAACTAGCGATCGAACTCACCGGGGAGCTGTTTTTT	CASSQELAIELTGELFF